Each of the 2 T cell receptor beta chains below was sequenced from the same sample in a study of T cells after yellow fever vaccination. TCRdb redid the calling of the 5' RACE reads with MiXCR, one entry per CDR3 protein. This table has hundreds of thousands of distinct CDR3 sequences, about a fifth appearing once. This sample comprised PBMCs, obtained 15 days after the yellow fever booster vaccination. The receptors shown here come from a young man who received the YFV17D yellow fever vaccine.

The chain couples TRBV28 to TRBJ2-6; D is unclear. Germline loops: CDR1 MDHEN, CDR2 SYDVKM. The CDR3 is 15 amino acids. V gave up 7 bases and J gave up 2 bases, with 12 bases separating them. Written as DNA, the CDR3 is TGTGCCAGCATAGGGAATAGCCCTGGGGCCAACGTCCTGACTTTC. This translates into CASIGNSPGANVLTF.

This clonotype was seen a few times. The chain carries TRBV28 and TRBJ2-7, with 11 positions matching TRBD1. Germline V gives CDR1 MDHEN, CDR2 SYDVKM. The CDR3 loop spans 17 amino acids. V lost 5 bases to trimming and J lost 5 bases; unmatched junction nucleotides: 14. The CDR3 protein is CASSLWTGGASGDEQYF. CDR3 bases: TGTGCCAGCAGTCTCTGGACAGGGGGCGCTTCAGGGGACGAGCAGTACTTC.